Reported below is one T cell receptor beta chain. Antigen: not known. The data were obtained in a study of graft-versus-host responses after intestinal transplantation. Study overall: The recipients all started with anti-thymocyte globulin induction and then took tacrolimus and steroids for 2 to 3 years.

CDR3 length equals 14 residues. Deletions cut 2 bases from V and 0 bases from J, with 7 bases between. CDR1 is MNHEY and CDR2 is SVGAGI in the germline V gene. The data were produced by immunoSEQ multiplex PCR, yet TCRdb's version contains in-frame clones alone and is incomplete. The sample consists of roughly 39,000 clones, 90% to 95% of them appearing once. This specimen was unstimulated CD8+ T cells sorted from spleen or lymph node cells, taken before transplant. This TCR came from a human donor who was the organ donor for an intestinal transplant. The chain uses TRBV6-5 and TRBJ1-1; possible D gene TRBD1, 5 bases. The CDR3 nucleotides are TGTGCCAGCAGTTACGGGGCCCTGAACACTGAAGCTTTCTTT. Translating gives CASSYGALNTEAFF.